The subject of this entry is one T cell receptor (beta chain). CDR1 and CDR2 (germline): MNHEY, SVGAGI. This CDR3 has 15 amino acids. The V end was cut by 5 bases, the J end by 0 bases, with 10 bases between. In the authors' methods: Amplification from reference gene primers served as the basis for estimated nucleated cell counts. Only in-frame clones appear in the TCRdb table, and some are missing; sequencing was by immunoSEQ multiplex PCR. The DNA gave D and trimming, while V, J and clone size come from that table. The sample contains about 70,000 clones, around 78% of which appear only once. This sample is drawn from a study of blood T cell repertoires in COVID-19.

What was sequenced was peripheral blood. The chain uses TRBV6-5 and TRBJ2-2, with a tentative D call TRBD1 (5 bases). The sequence came from a human donor in a cohort sampled during active COVID-19. CDR3 amino acids: CASSKTVSNTGELFF. In DNA, the CDR3 is TGTGCCAGCAGTAAGACAGTCTCGAACACCGGGGAGCTGTTTTTT.